This TCR beta chain was profiled in a study of blood T cell repertoires in COVID-19. About the study: From the United States, Italy and Spain came samples of acute and convalescent COVID-19. The cDNA or gDNA used as material had been derived from T cells, B-cell-depleted T cells, or PBMCs.

Original processing notes: The assay estimated nucleated cells by amplifying reference gene primers. Clones were sequenced by immunoSEQ multiplex PCR, and TCRdb holds only the in-frame ones, with some missing. D and trimming come from the DNA, and the V and J calls and clone size come from that table. The sample holds approximately 100,000 clones; 75% to 90% are singletons and the top ten take roughly 13%. The sample was peripheral blood. The clonotype originates from a human donor in a cohort sampled during active or convalescent COVID-19.

CDR3 DNA sequence: TGTGCCAGCAGCCAACCCGGGGGGCGGCCTAGCGGGTCCTACGAGCAGTACTTC. This codes for CASSQPGGRPSGSYEQYF. The chain joins TRBV14 to TRBJ2-7; 8 nucleotides agree with TRBD2. Per germline, CDR1 SGHDN and CDR2 FVKESK. This CDR3 contains 18 residues. V lost 2 bases to trimming and J lost 1 base; unmatched junction nucleotides: 13.